A single sample gave rise to the 21 T cell receptor beta chains below, sequenced in a study of T cell repertoires in cytomegalovirus infection. Their target antigens are unknown. TCRdb re-analysed the reads in MiXCR, keeping a single row per CDR3 protein. This sample carries some 560,000 distinct CDR3 sequences, roughly 43% of them seen once, and the ten largest clones take 48%. The source was cultured PBMCs, collected from culture after CMV antigen stimulation. The receptors stem from a human donor in good health (CMV status not recorded). Some clones in this sample may be carry-over from other donors' samples.

The chain employs TRBV6-1 and TRBJ1-3, with D unresolved. Trimming stripped 2 bases from V and 7 bases from J, with 9 bases between. CDR1 is MNHNS and CDR2 is SASEGT in the germline V gene. The CDR3 consists of 13 residues. The CDR3 reads CASSEIGWNTIYF. Written as DNA, the CDR3 is TGTGCCAGCAGTGAAATAGGGTGGAACACCATATATTTT.

The gene calls are TRBV6-1 and TRBJ1-6; maybe TRBD1 (5 bases). Germline V gene data show CDR1 as MNHNS and CDR2 as SASEGT. This CDR3 region has 18 residues. Trimming took 3 bases from V and 4 from J, leaving 19 bases between them. The CDR3 protein is CASSEASPGTRYNSPLHF. CDR3 DNA: TGTGCCAGCAGTGAGGCCTCCCCCGGGACCCGGTATAATTCACCCCTCCACTTT.

The V call is TRBV7-8, the J call TRBJ2-5; D gene unclear. V lost 5 bases, J lost 4 bases, and 11 bases lay in between. The CDR3 has 13 residues. The germline V gene encodes CDR1 SGHVS and CDR2 FQNEAQ. The CDR3 sequence is CASSERPVETQYF. In DNA form, the CDR3 reads TGTGCCAGCAGCGAAAGACCCGTAGAGACCCAGTACTTC.

This clonotype was seen a handful of times. CDR3 loop: CASSSDMPYEQYF. CDR3 nucleotide sequence: TGTGCCAGCAGTTCGGACATGCCCTACGAGCAGTACTTC. The chain is built from TRBV2 and TRBJ2-7, with D possibly being TRBD1 (5 bases). There are 13 residues in the CDR3. Germline loops: CDR1 SNHLY, CDR2 FYNNEI. Trimming took off 5 bases at V and 2 bases at J, with 10 bases between the two ends.

Only a few counts were recorded for this clonotype. This rearrangement joins TRBV7-2 to TRBJ1-5; possibly TRBD1 for D (5 bases). The V gene lost 1 base and the J gene lost 9 bases, with 16 bases spanning the gap. This CDR3 has 15 amino acids. The V gene's germline CDR1 is SGHTA and CDR2 FQGNSA. The CDR3 spells CASSLEAGTIRPQHF. CDR3 sequence (DNA): TGTGCCAGCAGCTTAGAGGCAGGGACCATCCGGCCCCAGCATTTT.

The table lists this clonotype with a few counts. The V call is TRBV12-3 or TRBV12-4, the J call TRBJ2-1; TRBD2 agrees at 12 bases. The CDR3 contains 16 residues. Losses at the gene ends were 2 bases for V and 8 bases for J; bases not matched to a gene: 7. As DNA, the CDR3 is TGTGCCAGCAGTTTAATTTCACTAGCGGGAGGCGATGAGCAGTTCTTC. This codes for CASSLISLAGGDEQFF.

The chain carries TRBV7-9 and TRBJ1-4; D possibly corresponds to TRBD1 (5 bases). This CDR3 has 14 amino acids. The germline V gene has CDR1 SEHNR and CDR2 FQNEAQ (reference sequence). V lost 3 bases and J lost 8, with 13 bases in between. CDR3 nucleotide sequence: TGTGCCAGCAGCTTTCGCAGGGAGGGAGAAAAACTGTTTTTT. As protein: CASSFRREGEKLFF.

This chain links TRBV7-9 with TRBJ2-1; D remains ambiguous. Looked up from germline, CDR1 is SEHNR and CDR2 is FQNEAQ (reference sequence). The CDR3 loop spans 13 amino acids. V was clipped by 1 base and J by 6 bases, with 7 bases between them. The CDR3 here is CASSLGWANEQFF. CDR3 in DNA: TGTGCCAGCAGCTTAGGCTGGGCCAATGAGCAGTTCTTC.

Remarks on this clonotype: The germline gene is not matched at one end of the junction; a read error may be the cause. The chain is built from TRBV7-6 and TRBJ2-7, with TRBD2 matching over 10 bases. CDR1 SGHVS and CDR2 FNYEAQ come from the germline V gene. This CDR3 comprises 14 residues. The CDR3 here is CVSKRLAGTYEQYF. As DNA, the CDR3 is TGTGTCAGCAAGAGACTAGCGGGCACCTACGAGCAGTACTTC.

This chain uses TRBV12-3 or TRBV12-4 with TRBJ1-5, with D tentatively TRBD1 (6 bases). This CDR3 has 14 amino acids. Trimming removed 4 bases at V and 6 bases at J, with 13 bases between. This chain's CDR3 is CASSYRVGGQPQHF. The CDR3 DNA follows: TGTGCCAGCAGTTACAGGGTGGGCGGTCAGCCCCAGCATTTT.

The chain combines TRBV7-6 with TRBJ2-6, with 7 nucleotides matching TRBD1. The CDR3 contains 16 residues. After removal of 5 bases from V and 3 bases from J, the junction contained 7 bases not matched to a gene. Germline CDR1 SGHVS, CDR2 FNYEAQ. The CDR3 reads CASSPTGFLGANVLTF. The CDR3 DNA reads as TGTGCCAGCAGCCCGACAGGGTTTCTTGGGGCCAACGTCCTGACTTTC.

Comments on this clonotype: A much larger clone lies a single base off, so this may be a read error. The rearrangement joins TRBV7-2 to TRBJ2-5, with unresolved D. V lost 0 bases, J lost 1 base, and 6 bases lay in between. The length of the CDR3 is 14 residues. Per germline, CDR1 SGHTA and CDR2 FQGNSA. The CDR3 spells CASSLAWGQETQYF. DNA for the CDR3: TGTGCCAGCAGCTTAGCGTGGGGCCAAGAGACCCAGTACTTC.

CDR3 loop: CAIARDRGYYSNQPQHF. CDR3 DNA: TGTGCCATCGCCCGGGACAGGGGTTATTATAGCAATCAGCCCCAGCATTTT. The chain employs TRBV10-3 and TRBJ1-5, with 10 nucleotides matching TRBD1. V shed 8 bases, J shed 0 bases, and the junction held 10 bases outside the gene matches. The V gene's germline CDR1 is ENHRY and CDR2 SYGVKD. The CDR3 runs 17 residues.

The V and J genes are TRBV6-5 and TRBJ2-1; 13 positions match TRBD2. Germline trimming cut 5 bases from V and 4 bases from J; bases unmatched to any gene: 5. The germline CDR1 and CDR2 sequences are MNHEY and SVGAGI. The CDR3 is made up of 16 amino acids. The CDR3 protein is CASSHEGLAGYNEQFF. In nucleotides, the CDR3 is TGTGCCAGCAGTCACGAGGGACTAGCGGGGTACAATGAGCAGTTCTTC.

The chain has TRBV27 and TRBJ2-1, with D perhaps TRBD2 (5 bases). This CDR3 comprises 12 residues. The germline V gene encodes CDR1 MNHEY and CDR2 SMNVEV (reference sequence). With 5 bases removed from V and 10 bases from J, the gap between germline ends came to 12 bases. CDR3 DNA: TGTGCCAGCAGTCCGACGAGCGGAGAGCAGTTCTTC. This encodes CASSPTSGEQFF.

The gene calls are TRBV7-2 and TRBJ1-3; D remains unclear. The CDR3 is made up of 12 amino acids. Germline loops: CDR1 SGHTA, CDR2 FQGNSA. V was cut by 5 bases and J by 4 bases, with 6 bases left in between. CDR3 protein: CASSNAGNTIYF. The DNA for the CDR3 is TGTGCCAGCAGCAACGCAGGAAACACCATATATTTT.

In this sample, this clonotype turned up many times. The chain joins TRBV7-2 to TRBJ2-7; 9 bases agree with TRBD2. Germline V gene data show CDR1 as SGHTA and CDR2 as FQGNSA. The CDR3 is 15 amino acids. Trimming took 3 bases from V and 6 from J; bases not matched to a gene: 9. The CDR3 sequence is CASSFETSGEGEQYF. The CDR3, as DNA: TGTGCCAGCAGCTTCGAGACTAGCGGAGAAGGCGAGCAGTACTTC.

V usage is TRBV7-9 and J usage is TRBJ1-1; D gene ambiguous. The V end was cut by 9 bases, the J end by 0 bases, with 14 bases between. The V gene's germline CDR1 is SEHNR and CDR2 FQNEAQ (reference sequence). This CDR3 has 14 amino acids. The chain's CDR3 is CASGSAGMNTEAFF. The CDR3 DNA reads as TGTGCCAGTGGGTCTGCGGGCATGAACACTGAAGCTTTCTTT.

This clonotype has a count of ten or more. This chain links TRBV7-2 with TRBJ1-3; D not certain. V was cut by 0 bases and J by 2 bases, with 20 bases left in between. The V gene's germline CDR1 is SGHTA and CDR2 FQGNSA. The CDR3 sequence is 19 residues long. For the CDR3, the DNA is TGTGCCAGCAGCTTAGCCGCCACACGAACCAGAGTAGCTGGAAACACCATATATTTT. Translating gives CASSLAATRTRVAGNTIYF. The whole variable domain, remainder taken from reference TRBV7-2 and TRBJ1-3, is GAGVSQSPSNKVTEKGKDVELRCDPISGHTALYWYRQSLGQGLEFLIYFQGNSAPDKSGLPSDRFSAERTGGSVSTLTIQRTQQEDSAVYLCASSLAATRTRVAGNTIYFGEGSWLTVV.

J is TRBJ2-5 and V is TRBV12-3 or TRBV12-4; no clear D. The V and J ends lost 3 bases and 7 bases respectively, with 18 bases between them. The CDR3 loop spans 15 amino acids. The CDR3 spells CASSLNSETSGTQYF. The CDR3 coding sequence is TGTGCCAGCAGTTTGAACAGCGAAACCTCAGGGACCCAGTACTTC.

Ten or more counts support this clonotype. The V call is TRBV7-2, the J call TRBJ2-1; D gene uncertain. Per germline, CDR1 SGHTA and CDR2 FQGNSA. There are 13 residues in the CDR3. Trimming shortened V by 3 bases and J by 5 bases, and 8 bases separated the two germline ends. CDR3 amino acids: CASSFGPNNEQFF. The CDR3 nucleotides are TGTGCCAGCAGCTTTGGGCCAAACAATGAGCAGTTCTTC.